The 20 T cell receptor beta chains in this list originate from one sample, sequenced in a study of long-term antiretroviral therapy in people with HIV. The libraries were made with immunoSEQ v3.0 at survey level. Libraries were prepared by immunoSEQ multiplex PCR; TCRdb keeps only in-frame clonotypes and omits some of them. The profile shows 20,000 to 25,000 clones, 81% of them singletons. Sequenced material: unsorted PBMCs, taken 0.1 years before starting antiretroviral therapy. These receptors were collected from a man aged 40-55 years with HIV.

V gene TRBV28 combines with J gene TRBJ1-5, with D unresolved. The CDR3 length is 15 residues. Germline values: CDR1 MDHEN, CDR2 SYDVKM. The V end lost 3 bases, the J end lost 2 bases, and 11 bases lay between the germline ends. The CDR3 region has the DNA TGTGCCAGCAGTTTCCCGTTCGGGGGCAATCAGCCCCAGCATTTT. Amino acids: CASSFPFGGNQPQHF.

V and J are TRBV27 and TRBJ2-1, with D hard to call. The germline V gene encodes CDR1 MNHEY and CDR2 SMNVEV (reference sequence). This CDR3 has 15 amino acids. V was shortened by 4 bases and J by 0 bases, with 10 bases between the two germline ends. The CDR3 protein is CASSSTQSSYNEQFF. As DNA, the CDR3 is TGTGCCAGCAGTTCGACACAGAGCTCCTACAATGAGCAGTTCTTC.

This chain joins TRBV7-3 and TRBJ2-5; D gene uncertain. The CDR3 length is 14 residues. CDR1 SGHTA and CDR2 FQGTGA come from the germline V gene. V was clipped by 0 bases and J by 3 bases, with 8 bases between them. The CDR3 DNA reads TGTGCCAGCAGCTTAACGGGCGGAGAAGAGACCCAGTACTTC. It yields the protein CASSLTGGEETQYF.

The chain couples TRBV7-6 to TRBJ1-1; tentative D call: TRBD1 (5 bases). The germline V and J ends were trimmed by 5 bases and 1 base, with 8 bases remaining between them. The CDR3 totals 13 residues. Germline CDR1 SGHVS, CDR2 FNYEAQ. CDR3 nucleotides: TGTGCCAGCAGCCCGGACACGAACACTGAAGCTTTCTTT. Its protein product is CASSPDTNTEAFF. Together with reference TRBV7-6 and TRBJ1-1, the CDR3 gives the full variable domain: GAGVSQSPRYKVTKRGQDVALRCDPISGHVSLYWYRQALGQGPEFLTYFNYEAQQDKSGLPNDRFSAERPEGSISTLTIQRTEQRDSAMYRCASSPDTNTEAFFGQGTRLTVV.

By sample fraction, this clone is medium-sized. The rearrangement uses TRBV7-9 and TRBJ1-2; 7 bases are shared with TRBD1. V shed 6 bases and J 5 bases; nucleotides not matched to a gene: 9. The germline V gene encodes CDR1 SEHNR and CDR2 FQNEAQ (reference sequence). The length of the CDR3 is 14 residues. In nucleotides, the CDR3 is TGTGCCAGCAGGCCTCCGGGACAGCGTTATGGCTACACCTTC. Amino acids: CASRPPGQRYGYTF.

This clone was detected only a few times. V usage is TRBV30 and J usage is TRBJ2-7; no firm D call. This CDR3 has 13 residues. The V end lost 0 bases, the J end lost 2 bases, and 8 bases lay between the germline ends. Germline V lookup: CDR1 GTSNPN, CDR2 SVGIG (reference sequence). The CDR3 region has the DNA TGTGCCTGGAGTGTTTTAGTCACCTACGAGCAGTACTTC. Protein sequence: CAWSVLVTYEQYF.

The chain couples TRBV4-3 to TRBJ2-7; maybe TRBD1 (6 bases). Germline CDR1 LGHNA, CDR2 YSLEER. This CDR3 comprises 14 residues. The V gene lost 1 base and the J gene lost 4 bases, with 11 bases spanning the gap. The CDR3 DNA follows: TGCGCCAGCAGCCAAGCGGGACACTCATACGAGCAGTACTTC. Encoded protein: CASSQAGHSYEQYF.

The chain has TRBV27 and TRBJ2-2; D is ambiguous. Germline values: CDR1 MNHEY, CDR2 SMNVEV (reference sequence). The CDR3 has 16 amino acids. The V and J ends lost 5 bases and 1 base respectively, with 14 bases between them. CDR3 nucleotide sequence: TGTGCCAGCAGTCCCGGACGGATAAAGAACACCGGGGAGCTGTTTTTT. Its protein product is CASSPGRIKNTGELFF.

The rearrangement uses TRBV28 and TRBJ2-3, with TRBD2 identical over 14 bases. The CDR3 contains 18 residues. Trimming at V came to 3 bases and at J to 4 bases, leaving 9 bases not matched to a gene. From germline, CDR1 is MDHEN and CDR2 SYDVKM. Written as DNA, the CDR3 is TGTGCCAGCAGTTTTCCCTACGGACTAGCGGGAGGTGCAGATACGCAGTATTTT. It translates to CASSFPYGLAGGADTQYF.

The V and J genes are TRBV28 and TRBJ1-2; D unresolved. The V gene's germline CDR1 is MDHEN and CDR2 SYDVKM. V was shortened by 2 bases and J by 3 bases, with 13 bases between the two germline ends. The CDR3 loop spans 15 amino acids. CDR3 sequence (DNA): TGTGCCAGCAGTTTACCCCCTGGGGTCTACTATGGCTACACCTTC. Its protein is CASSLPPGVYYGYTF.

The V gene is TRBV15, the J gene TRBJ1-5; the D is unclear. This CDR3 is 16 amino acids long. Trimming took off 3 bases at V and 6 bases at J, with 18 bases between the two ends. CDR1 and CDR2 (germline): LNHNV, YYDKDF (reference sequence). Here the CDR3 reads CATSRELKAGGQPQHF. The CDR3 region has the DNA TGTGCCACCAGCAGGGAATTGAAGGCAGGAGGTCAGCCCCAGCATTTT.

This clone appeared once. The gene calls are TRBV6-5 and TRBJ1-1, with D perhaps matching TRBD1 (5 bases). CDR1 and CDR2 (germline): MNHEY, SVGAGI. The length of the CDR3 is 12 residues. Trimming left V 0 bases short and J 10 bases short, with 9 bases between. The CDR3 nucleotides read TGTGCCAGCAGTTACTCAGGTCAGGGAGCTTTCTTT. This gives the protein CASSYSGQGAFF.

V and J are TRBV7-2 and TRBJ2-3; D is perhaps TRBD1 or TRBD2 (6 bases each). Germline V gene sequence: CDR1 SGHTA, CDR2 FQGNSA. CDR3 length equals 18 residues. Trimming removed 1 base from V and 5 bases from J, with 22 bases in between. The CDR3 protein is CASSLVGPPGARGDTQYF. DNA of the CDR3: TGTGCCAGCAGCTTAGTGGGCCCCCCGGGGGCTCGGGGAGATACGCAGTATTTT.

The V call is TRBV5-4, the J call TRBJ2-5; D may match TRBD1 or TRBD2 (5 bases each). There are 13 residues in the CDR3. Trimming removed 6 bases at V and 2 bases at J, with 11 bases between. Germline assignment: CDR1 SGHNT and CDR2 YYREEE (reference sequence). The CDR3 here is CASTPGPQETQYF. Written as DNA, the CDR3 is TGTGCCAGCACCCCGGGACCTCAAGAGACCCAGTACTTC.

This chain joins TRBV28 and TRBJ2-7; D is undetermined. V was cut by 0 bases and J by 3 bases, with 12 bases left in between. The germline V gene encodes CDR1 MDHEN and CDR2 SYDVKM. There are 15 residues in the CDR3. The CDR3 reads CASSLWGGVNYEQYF. The CDR3 DNA follows: TGTGCCAGCAGTTTATGGGGTGGGGTAAACTACGAGCAGTACTTC.

The chain is built from TRBV7-9 and TRBJ2-1, with unresolved D. The CDR3 extends over 12 amino acids. V dropped 2 bases and J dropped 7 bases, with 6 bases sitting between them. Germline CDR1 reads SEHNR; CDR2 reads FQNEAQ (reference sequence). CDR3 residues: CASSLPRNEQFF. The CDR3 DNA is TGTGCCAGCAGCTTACCTAGGAATGAGCAGTTCTTC.

V is TRBV28 and J is TRBJ2-6; 8 bases fit TRBD1. CDR3 length: 17 amino acids. Per the germline V gene, CDR1 is MDHEN and CDR2 is SYDVKM. J was trimmed by 4 bases and V by 5 bases; bases with no gene match: 10. The CDR3 is CASSLSRTGYGANVLTF. The CDR3 DNA sequence: TGTGCCAGCAGTCTCTCCCGGACAGGGTACGGGGCCAACGTCCTGACTTTC.

This chain connects TRBV18 to TRBJ2-7; tentative D call: TRBD1 (5 bases). The CDR3 covers 13 residues. The germline V gene encodes CDR1 KGHSH and CDR2 LQKENI. V lost 2 bases and J lost 6, with 11 bases in between. The CDR3 nucleotides are TGTGCCAGCTCACCAATTCAGGGCGGCGAGCAGTACTTC. It translates to CASSPIQGGEQYF.

The chain joins TRBV5-4 to TRBJ1-2; 11 nucleotides agree with TRBD1. The CDR3 is made up of 15 amino acids. The V gene end was trimmed by 6 bases and the J gene end by 4 bases; junction bases not matched to a gene: 8. Germline CDR1 reads SGHNT; CDR2 reads YYREEE (reference sequence). The CDR3 protein is CASTIGQGASYGYTF. The CDR3 DNA reads TGTGCCAGCACCATAGGACAGGGGGCTTCCTATGGCTACACCTTC.

This clone has only a few counts. The V and J genes are TRBV5-1 and TRBJ1-2; unclear D gene. Germline V gene lookup returns CDR1 SGHRS and CDR2 YFSETQ. This CDR3 spans 13 amino acids. The ends were cut back, 4 bases at V and 5 bases at J, with 12 bases in the middle. The CDR3, as DNA: TGCGCCAGCAGCGTCGGGTCGAATTATGGCTACACCTTC. Its translation: CASSVGSNYGYTF. Variable domain in full (rest from reference TRBV5-1 and TRBJ1-2): KAGVTQTPRYLIKTRGQQVTLSCSPISGHRSVSWYQQTPGQGLQFLFEYFSETQRNKGNFPGRFSGRQFSNSRSEMNVSTLELGDSALYLCASSVGSNYGYTFGSGTRLTVV.